Below are 28 T cell receptor beta chains sequenced from a single sample in a study of early stage breast cancer tumors. Sequencing was performed with immunoSEQ multiplex PCR; in TCRdb, only in-frame clones are kept and a portion is missing. This table has tens of thousands of clones, around 70% appearing once. The sample taken for sequencing was blood. The origin of the receptors is a person between 45 and 65 years old with breast cancer.

This clone was counted a few times. V gene TRBV19 combines with J gene TRBJ1-1, with 11 bases fitting TRBD1. Germline CDR1 and CDR2: LNHDA and SQIVND (reference sequence). The CDR3 is 15 residues long. Unmatched junction bases numbered 6, after V lost 5 bases and J lost 4 bases. The CDR3 coding sequence is TGTGCCAGTAGTGTCCGGACAGGGGGCTCCACTGAAGCTTTCTTT. Protein product: CASSVRTGGSTEAFF.

V usage is TRBV18 and J usage is TRBJ2-3; D remains unclear. This CDR3 is 12 amino acids long. The germline V gene has CDR1 KGHSH and CDR2 LQKENI. V shed 5 bases and J shed 0 bases, with 3 bases lying between them. The CDR3 is CASSTSTDTQYF. The CDR3 DNA sequence: TGTGCCAGCTCAACTAGCACAGATACGCAGTATTTT.

The V call is TRBV5-6, the J call TRBJ2-5; a weak D match, TRBD2 (6 bases). Trimming removed 5 bases at V and 0 bases at J, with 23 bases between. This CDR3 has 18 residues. Looked up from germline, CDR1 is SGHDT and CDR2 is YYEEEE. In nucleotides, the CDR3 is TGTGCCAGCAGATATGGCGGGCCGGGGGAGAAGTACCAAGAGACCCAGTACTTC. Protein product: CASRYGGPGEKYQETQYF.

This clone is a singleton in its sample. The chain has TRBV5-4 and TRBJ1-2; no reliable D call. The germline gives CDR1 SGHNT, CDR2 YYREEE (reference sequence). Between the trimmed V and J ends, which lost 3 bases and 7 bases, there was a span of 19 bases. The CDR3 is made up of 15 amino acids. The CDR3 DNA reads TGTGCCAGCAGCTCCGTAGGATTTGAATCGGGTGGCTACACCTTC. This translates into CASSSVGFESGGYTF. Full variable domain (outside the CDR3, taken from reference TRBV5-4 and TRBJ1-2): ETGVTQSPTHLIKTRGQQVTLRCSSQSGHNTVSWYQQALGQGPQFIFQYYREEENGRGNFPPRFSGLQFPNYSSELNVNALELDDSALYLCASSSVGFESGGYTFGSGTRLTVV.

In this sample, this clone turned up once. This chain joins TRBV23-1 and TRBJ2-7, with 9 positions matching TRBD1. TRBV23-1 is an ORF, with its function uncertain. V dropped 6 bases and J dropped 0; count of bases not matched to a gene: 12. The CDR3 runs to 17 residues. DNA of the CDR3: TGCGCCAGCAGCCCCGGGACAGGGACCGTTTACTCCTACGAGCAGTACGTC. Translation gives CASSPGTGTVYSYEQYV.

The chain carries TRBV6-1 and TRBJ2-7; no reliable D call. Germline loops: CDR1 MNHNS, CDR2 SASEGT. The V and J ends lost 3 bases and 6 bases respectively, with 12 bases between them. The CDR3 is 13 amino acids. The CDR3 reads CASSEHGPSEQYF. The CDR3 DNA reads TGTGCCAGCAGTGAGCATGGGCCGAGCGAGCAGTACTTC.

The CDR3 loop reads CASKGLDSYNEQFF. The CDR3 DNA reads TGTGCCAGCAAGGGCCTCGACAGCTACAATGAGCAGTTCTTC. This chain joins TRBV11-3 and TRBJ2-1; D is possibly TRBD1 (5 bases). With 7 bases removed from V and 3 bases from J, the gap between germline ends came to 13 bases. Germline CDR1 reads SGHNT; CDR2 reads YENEEA. The length of the CDR3 is 14 residues.

The CDR3 DNA follows: TGTGCCAGCAGACTAGCGGCGAGCACCGGGGAGCTGTTTTTT. Amino acids: CASRLAASTGELFF. The chain carries TRBV7-2 and TRBJ2-2; 8 positions agree with TRBD2. Germline values: CDR1 SGHTA, CDR2 FQGNSA. V lost 6 bases, J lost 4 bases, and 4 bases stayed unmatched. The length of the CDR3 is 14 residues.

This chain joins TRBV27 and TRBJ1-1; a weak D match, TRBD1 (5 bases). Germline V CDR1 and CDR2: MNHEY, SMNVEV (reference sequence). V gave up 6 bases and J gave up 3 bases, with 14 bases separating them. The CDR3 extends over 14 amino acids. CDR3 sequence reads: CASRSTGTYTEAFF. The CDR3 nucleotides read TGTGCCAGCAGGTCCACGGGGACTTACACTGAAGCTTTCTTT.

This clone has only a few counts. The chain couples TRBV19 to TRBJ1-6; D is unclear. CDR3 length equals 14 residues. CDR1 and CDR2 from the germline V gene are LNHDA and SQIVND (reference sequence). V lost 5 bases, J lost 0 bases, and 5 bases lay in between. CDR3: CASSHSSYNSPLHF. The CDR3 bases are TGTGCCAGTAGTCACAGCTCCTATAATTCACCCCTCCACTTT.

The J gene is TRBJ1-4, the V gene TRBV5-6; a possible D gene is TRBD1 (6 bases). The CDR3 has 14 residues. Germline V gene lookup returns CDR1 SGHDT and CDR2 YYEEEE. V lost 1 base and J 6 bases, leaving 10 bases between the germline ends. The chain's CDR3 is CASSLWGQDEKLFF. The DNA of the CDR3 is TGTGCCAGCAGCTTGTGGGGACAAGATGAAAAACTGTTTTTT. Using reference TRBV5-6 and TRBJ1-4 for the parts outside the CDR3, the full variable domain is DAGVTQSPTHLIKTRGQQVTLRCSPKSGHDTVSWYQQALGQGPQFIFQYYEEEERQRGNFPDRFSGHQFPNYSSELNVNALLLGDSALYLCASSLWGQDEKLFFGSGTQLSVL.

The chain carries TRBV5-1 and TRBJ1-1, with D possibly TRBD1 on 6 matching bases. Between the trimmed V and J ends, which lost 3 bases and 3 bases, there was a span of 18 bases. The CDR3 is made up of 16 amino acids. Germline CDR1 SGHRS, CDR2 YFSETQ. The CDR3: CASSSVMGQTDTEAFF. The CDR3 nucleotides read TGCGCCAGCAGCTCGGTAATGGGACAAACGGACACTGAAGCTTTCTTT.

The chain couples TRBV6-1 to TRBJ1-1; possible D gene TRBD1, 5 bases. Germline V gene lookup returns CDR1 MNHNS and CDR2 SASEGT. V lost 3 bases and J 5 bases, leaving 13 bases between the germline ends. The CDR3 totals 14 residues. In DNA form, the CDR3 reads TGTGCCAGCAGTGAGGTCAGGGAGGCGACTGAAGCTTTCTTT. The encoded protein is CASSEVREATEAFF.

The V call is TRBV4-1, the J call TRBJ2-1; D possibly corresponds to TRBD2 (6 bases). CDR1 is MGHRA and CDR2 is YSYEKL in the germline V gene. Trimming pared 0 bases from V and 15 bases from J, leaving 21 bases between. CDR3 length: 15 amino acids. CDR3 amino acids: CASSQEGVPRGTGFF. The CDR3 coding sequence is TGCGCCAGCAGCCAAGAAGGGGTCCCGCGCGGGACGGGGTTCTTC.

The gene calls are TRBV9 and TRBJ2-7; weak D call: TRBD2 (5 bases). Trimming took off 7 bases at V and 3 bases at J, with 11 bases between the two ends. Germline values: CDR1 SGDLS, CDR2 YYNGEE. The CDR3 consists of 12 residues. This CDR3 is CASGLSDYEQYF. CDR3 DNA: TGTGCCAGCGGACTTAGCGACTACGAGCAGTACTTC. Together with reference TRBV9 and TRBJ2-7, the CDR3 gives the full variable domain: DSGVTQTPKHLITATGQRVTLRCSPRSGDLSVYWYQQSLDQGLQFLIQYYNGEERAKGNILERFSAQQFPDLHSELNLSSLELGDSALYFCASGLSDYEQYFGPGTRLTVT.

This chain joins TRBV15 and TRBJ2-1; D is possibly TRBD1 (6 bases). Germline CDR1 LNHNV, CDR2 YYDKDF (reference sequence). V lost 2 bases and J lost 5, with 16 bases in between. This CDR3 has 16 amino acids. DNA for the CDR3: TGTGCCACCAGCAGAACAGGGTCGCGCACGGACAATGAGCAGTTCTTC. It encodes CATSRTGSRTDNEQFF.

CDR3: CASNAGGRTGELFF. CDR3 nucleotide sequence: TGTGCCAGTAACGCGGGGGGTCGGACCGGGGAGCTGTTTTTT. This chain connects TRBV19 to TRBJ2-2; 8 nucleotides agree with TRBD2. The CDR3 length is 14 residues. Germline-derived CDR1 and CDR2 are LNHDA and SQIVND (reference sequence). Trimming took 7 bases from V and 5 from J; bases not matched to a gene: 6.

The V and J genes are TRBV4-3 and TRBJ2-5; D may be TRBD2 (6 bases). The CDR3 totals 14 residues. From germline, CDR1 is LGHNA and CDR2 YSLEER. The V gene lost 4 bases and the J gene lost 2 bases, with 11 bases spanning the gap. CDR3 in DNA: TGCGCCAGCAGCCGGGGAGGACCGCAAGAGACCCAGTACTTC. It yields the protein CASSRGGPQETQYF.

The chain combines TRBV7-6 with TRBJ2-7; D is uncertain. The CDR3 has 15 residues. V dropped 1 base and J dropped 7 bases, with 17 bases sitting between them. CDR1 and CDR2 from the germline V gene are SGHVS and FNYEAQ. This CDR3 reads CASSLERAAPEEQYV. DNA of the CDR3: TGTGCCAGCAGCTTAGAAAGGGCGGCTCCGGAGGAGCAGTACGTC.

This clone was observed once. The chain recombines TRBV11-3 with TRBJ2-7; 8 nucleotides match TRBD1. The CDR3 has 15 amino acids. The ends lost 3 bases at V and 5 bases at J; junction bases unmatched: 9. Germline CDR1 SGHNT, CDR2 YENEEA. The CDR3 bases are TGTGCCAGCAGCTTCCGGACAGGGCCTACCAACGAGCAGTACTTC. Translation: CASSFRTGPTNEQYF. The whole variable domain, filled in from reference TRBV11-3 and TRBJ2-7, reads EAGVVQSPRYKIIEKKQPVAFWCNPISGHNTLYWYLQNLGQGPELLIRYENEEAVDDSQLPKDRFSAERLKGVDSTLKIQPAELGDSAVYLCASSFRTGPTNEQYFGPGTRLTVT.

The V gene is TRBV13, the J gene TRBJ2-5, with D perhaps TRBD2 (5 bases). V lost 4 bases to trimming and J lost 2 bases, with 11 bases between them. Germline-derived CDR1 and CDR2 are PRHDT and FYEKMQ (reference sequence). The CDR3 loop spans 14 amino acids. The CDR3 region has the DNA TGTGCCAGCAGCTCGAGGACTTTTCAAGAGACCCAGTACTTC. Residues: CASSSRTFQETQYF.

The rearrangement links TRBV7-9 to TRBJ2-3; 7 bases map to TRBD2. Looked up from germline, CDR1 is SEHNR and CDR2 is FQNEAQ (reference sequence). This CDR3 is 14 amino acids long. V lost 6 bases, J lost 9 bases, and 12 bases stayed unmatched. CDR3 coding DNA: TGTGCCAGCAGACCGACTAGCACGGGTTACACGCAGTATTTT. As protein: CASRPTSTGYTQYF.

This clone has just one count. This rearrangement joins TRBV19 to TRBJ1-1; weak D call: TRBD1 (6 bases). Per germline, CDR1 LNHDA and CDR2 SQIVND (reference sequence). V was clipped by 4 bases and J by 1 base, with 7 bases between them. The CDR3 spans 13 residues. The CDR3 reads CASSRDKNTEAFF. For the CDR3, the DNA is TGTGCCAGTAGTAGGGACAAGAACACTGAAGCTTTCTTT.

The chain employs TRBV9 and TRBJ1-1; 7 nucleotides agree with TRBD1. CDR3 length equals 15 residues. Trimming cost V 4 bases and J 7 bases; bases outside gene matches: 13. CDR1 and CDR2 (germline): SGDLS, YYNGEE. As DNA, the CDR3 is TGTGCCAGCAGCCCTCGACAGGGACCGTCATATGAAGCTTTCTTT. The encoded protein is CASSPRQGPSYEAFF.

The chain uses TRBV5-1 and TRBJ2-2; TRBD1 matches at 8 bases. Trimming took 3 bases from V and 2 from J; bases not matched to a gene: 3. Germline V lookup: CDR1 SGHRS, CDR2 YFSETQ. This CDR3 comprises 15 residues. CDR3 in amino acids: CASSSGQGNTGELFF. The CDR3 nucleotides read TGCGCCAGCAGCTCTGGACAGGGAAACACCGGGGAGCTGTTTTTT.

The chain links TRBV5-4 to TRBJ2-1; D call uncertain. V was shortened by 4 bases and J by 6 bases, with 17 bases between the two germline ends. Germline V lookup: CDR1 SGHNT, CDR2 YYREEE (reference sequence). The CDR3 loop spans 15 amino acids. CDR3 in amino acids: CASSGAQRRSNEQFF. The CDR3 region has the DNA TGTGCCAGCAGCGGCGCCCAGCGACGGAGCAATGAGCAGTTCTTC.

The V gene is TRBV5-4, the J gene TRBJ1-4; the match to TRBD1 covers 8 bases. Trimming took 7 bases from V and 6 from J; bases not matched to a gene: 5. Germline V lookup: CDR1 SGHNT, CDR2 YYREEE (reference sequence). This CDR3 is 13 amino acids long. CDR3 nucleotide sequence: TGTGCCAGCCGGACAGGGCTTGATGAAAAACTGTTTTTT. Amino acids: CASRTGLDEKLFF.

The chain links TRBV13 to TRBJ2-5, with a tentative D call TRBD2 (5 bases). The length of the CDR3 is 13 residues. V lost 4 bases to trimming and J lost 4 bases, with 10 bases between them. Germline V lookup: CDR1 PRHDT, CDR2 FYEKMQ (reference sequence). CDR3 in DNA: TGTGCCAGCAGCTCGACCGGAGGAGAGACCCAGTACTTC. Protein: CASSSTGGETQYF.